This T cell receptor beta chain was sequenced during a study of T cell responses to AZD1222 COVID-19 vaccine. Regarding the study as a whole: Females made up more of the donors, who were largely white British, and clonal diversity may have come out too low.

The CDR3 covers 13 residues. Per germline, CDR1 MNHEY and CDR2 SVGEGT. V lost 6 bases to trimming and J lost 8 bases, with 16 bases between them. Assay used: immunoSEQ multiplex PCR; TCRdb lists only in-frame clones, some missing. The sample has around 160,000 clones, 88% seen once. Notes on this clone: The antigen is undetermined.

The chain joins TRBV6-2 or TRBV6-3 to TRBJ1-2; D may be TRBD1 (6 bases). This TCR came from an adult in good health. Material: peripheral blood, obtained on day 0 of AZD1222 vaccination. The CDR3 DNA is TGTGCCAGCAGCTTAGACAGGTGGGACGGCTACACCTTC. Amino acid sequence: CASSLDRWDGYTF.